This paragraph covers one TCR beta chain sequence. Its antigen is as yet unknown. In germline, CDR1 is MDHEN, CDR2 SYDVKM. The length of the CDR3 is 15 residues. Germline trimming cut 6 bases from V and 5 bases from J; bases unmatched to any gene: 13. The primer mix had 52 TRBV and 13 TRBJ primers. The assay was immunoSEQ multiplex PCR, and TCRdb's table has in-frame clones only and misses some. The sample yields fewer than 20,000 clones, roughly 82% seen once. The entry originates in a study of regulatory T cells. Broader study findings: Hydrophobic residues at CDR3 positions 6 and 7 were enriched in conventional CD4+ T cells of CD3G-deficient patients.

The TCR sequence derives from a person younger than 45 with CD3G deficiency. The sequenced sample was conventional CD4+ T cells sorted from blood. This chain uses TRBV28 with TRBJ2-7; 7 bases agree with TRBD2. Here the CDR3 reads CASSLPTSRSHEQYF. CDR3 bases: TGTGCCAGCAGCCTCCCGACTAGCAGGAGCCACGAGCAGTACTTC.